Listed here are 29 T cell receptor beta chains from one sample, sequenced in a study of T cells after yellow fever vaccination. TCRdb independently ran MiXCR on the 5' RACE reads; one entry per CDR3 protein. Found here are about 300,000 distinct CDR3 sequences, under 9% of them singletons; the top ten hold approximately 3.3%. The sample was CD4+ T cells sorted from PBMCs, taken 5 days after the yellow fever booster vaccination. These receptors were taken from a man between 18 and 29 years old who received the YFV17D yellow fever vaccine.

In this sample, this clonotype turned up a few times. The CDR3 DNA follows: TGTGCCACCAGTGATTATGGGGGAACCTCCTACAATGAGCAGTTCTTC. This encodes CATSDYGGTSYNEQFF. The chain couples TRBV24-1 to TRBJ2-1; the D gene could be TRBD1 or TRBD2 (5 bases each). V was pared by 2 bases and J by 0 bases, with 10 bases between. Germline CDR1 and CDR2: KGHDR and SFDVKD. The CDR3 extends over 16 amino acids.

V gene TRBV5-5 combines with J gene TRBJ2-1, with TRBD1 identical over 10 bases. V dropped 2 bases and J dropped 13; count of bases not matched to a gene: 3. Germline V gene sequence: CDR1 SGHKS, CDR2 YYEKEE (reference sequence). This CDR3 is built from 12 residues. CDR3 residues: CASSFDRGRQFF. The CDR3 DNA is TGTGCCAGCAGCTTCGACAGGGGGCGCCAGTTCTTC. Looking up the rest from reference TRBV5-5 and TRBJ2-1 gives the full variable domain: DAGVTQSPTHLIKTRGQQVTLRCSPISGHKSVSWYQQVLGQGPQFIFQYYEKEERGRGNFPDRFSARQFPNYSSELNVNALLLGDSALYLCASSFDRGRQFFGPGTRLTVL.

V is TRBV24-1 and J is TRBJ2-1; D is perhaps TRBD2 (7 bases). V lost 4 bases and J 8 bases, leaving 14 bases between the germline ends. The CDR3 is 14 amino acids. CDR1 is KGHDR, CDR2 SFDVKD, per germline. CDR3 loop: CATSERGPTYEQFF. DNA of the CDR3: TGTGCCACCAGTGAGCGGGGGCCGACGTATGAGCAGTTCTTC.

This chain connects TRBV6-5 to TRBJ2-2; 8 bases line up with TRBD1. Germline V gives CDR1 MNHEY, CDR2 SVGAGI. J gave up 8 bases and V 7 bases, and 9 bases lay outside the gene matches. The CDR3 spans 14 residues. In DNA, the CDR3 is TGTGCCAGCAAACCCGAGACAGGGGAGGGGGAGCTGTTTTTT. Translation gives CASKPETGEGELFF.

The chain carries TRBV18 and TRBJ1-3; D unresolved. V dropped 3 bases and J dropped 3 bases, with 15 bases sitting between them. Germline V gives CDR1 KGHSH, CDR2 LQKENI. The CDR3 is 16 amino acids. Here the CDR3 reads CASSPRRLGLGNTIYF. CDR3 DNA sequence: TGTGCCAGCTCACCCCGCCGCCTTGGTCTTGGAAACACCATATATTTT.

V is TRBV7-2 and J is TRBJ2-1; 11 nucleotides line up with TRBD1. The CDR3 length is 16 residues. CDR1 and CDR2 (germline): SGHTA, FQGNSA. Trimming removed 3 bases from V and 7 bases from J; junction bases left unmatched: 8. As DNA, the CDR3 is TGTGCCAGCAGCTTTTACCCCGGGACAGGGGGAAATGAGCAGTTCTTC. It codes for CASSFYPGTGGNEQFF.

The chain recombines TRBV18 with TRBJ2-1; possibly TRBD1 for D (6 bases). The CDR3 contains 15 residues. V was clipped by 1 base and J by 2 bases, with 9 bases between them. Germline CDR1 and CDR2: KGHSH and LQKENI. CDR3 region: CASSPQGVAYNEQFF. CDR3 coding DNA: TGTGCCAGCTCACCACAGGGGGTCGCCTACAATGAGCAGTTCTTC.

This sequence joins TRBV30 and TRBJ2-7; D gene unclear. Trimming pared 0 bases from V and 3 bases from J, leaving 3 bases between. This CDR3 region has 11 residues. The germline V gene has CDR1 GTSNPN and CDR2 SVGIG (reference sequence). CDR3 sequence (DNA): TGTGCCTGGAGTGTAAACTACGAGCAGTACTTC. Encoded protein: CAWSVNYEQYF.

The sample holds many counts of this clonotype. The rearrangement links TRBV6-2 or TRBV6-3 to TRBJ2-5; the D is unclear. The CDR3 has 13 residues. Trimming shortened V by 8 bases and J by 3 bases, and 13 bases separated the two germline ends. In germline, CDR1 is MNHEY, CDR2 SVGEGT. The CDR3: CASSSWGKETQYF. Written as DNA, the CDR3 is TGTGCCAGCTCCTCGTGGGGAAAAGAGACCCAGTACTTC.

This clonotype has more than one count but fewer than ten. This sequence joins TRBV5-1 and TRBJ2-7; 9 nucleotides line up with TRBD1. Germline V gene lookup returns CDR1 SGHRS and CDR2 YFSETQ. V gave up 1 base and J gave up 2 bases; unmatched junction bases: 19. CDR3 length: 20 amino acids. DNA for the CDR3: TGCGCCAGCAGCTTGCCTCGAGAGGAAGCGGGACAGGGAGCAGCCTACGAGCAGTACTTC. It is translated as CASSLPREEAGQGAAYEQYF.

The chain joins TRBV7-2 to TRBJ2-4; no reliable D call. The V gene lost 6 bases and the J gene lost 9 bases, with 18 bases spanning the gap. This CDR3 comprises 14 residues. Germline values: CDR1 SGHTA, CDR2 FQGNSA. Here the CDR3 reads CASRSDAGSFIQYF. The CDR3 nucleotides read TGTGCCAGCAGATCGGACGCCGGGTCGTTCATTCAGTACTTC.

This clonotype was seen many times. The chain couples TRBV5-1 to TRBJ1-1; no reliable D call. Trimming cost V 4 bases and J 1 base, with 11 bases left between them. Germline CDR1 SGHRS, CDR2 YFSETQ. This CDR3 comprises 14 residues. In DNA, the CDR3 is TGCGCCAGCAGCCCCGCCCAGTCGAACACTGAAGCTTTCTTT. This gives the protein CASSPAQSNTEAFF. The full variable domain, in which reference TRBV5-1 and TRBJ1-1 provide the parts outside the CDR3, is KAGVTQTPRYLIKTRGQQVTLSCSPISGHRSVSWYQQTPGQGLQFLFEYFSETQRNKGNFPGRFSGRQFSNSRSEMNVSTLELGDSALYLCASSPAQSNTEAFFGQGTRLTVV.

V is TRBV11-2 and J is TRBJ2-7; D might be TRBD2 (7 bases). Germline loops: CDR1 SGHAT, CDR2 FQNNGV. This CDR3 comprises 15 residues. The V gene lost 1 base and the J gene lost 0 bases, with 10 bases spanning the gap. CDR3 loop: CASSLVGGLSYEQYF. The CDR3 nucleotides are TGTGCCAGCAGCTTAGTCGGGGGGCTCTCCTACGAGCAGTACTTC.

V and J are TRBV7-2 and TRBJ1-3; a possible D gene is TRBD1 (5 bases). CDR3 size: 14 residues. V was pared by 5 bases and J by 0 bases, with 8 bases between. Germline lookup yields CDR1 SGHTA and CDR2 FQGNSA. CDR3 bases: TGTGCCAGCAGCCGGGGGTCCTCTGGAAACACCATATATTTT. It specifies CASSRGSSGNTIYF.

This clonotype has more than one count but fewer than ten. The chain joins TRBV6-6 to TRBJ2-5; D gene uncertain. Germline V lookup: CDR1 MNHNY, CDR2 SVGAGI (reference sequence). There are 14 residues in the CDR3. The V and J ends lost 5 bases and 0 bases respectively, with 10 bases between them. The CDR3 DNA sequence: TGTGCCAGCAGTCCCGGACCCTACCAAGAGACCCAGTACTTC. Translated, it gives CASSPGPYQETQYF.

The table lists this clonotype with many counts. This chain uses TRBV7-9 with TRBJ1-6; D gene unclear. CDR1 is SEHNR and CDR2 is FQNEAQ in the germline V gene (reference sequence). V lost 1 base and J lost 8, with 9 bases in between. The CDR3 loop spans 14 amino acids. The CDR3 DNA is TGTGCCAGCAGCTTAGGGGAAGGTTATTCACCCCTCCACTTT. Translating gives CASSLGEGYSPLHF.

This clonotype came up a few times. The chain combines TRBV29-1 with TRBJ2-5; TRBD1 might be the D (5 bases). The V gene's germline CDR1 is SQVTM and CDR2 ANQGSEA. Trimming left V 7 bases short and J 3 bases short, with 12 bases between. This CDR3 contains 12 residues. The CDR3 bases are TGCAGCGATTGGGGCTTTGAAGAGACCCAGTACTTC. It encodes CSDWGFEETQYF.

The genes are TRBV7-9 and TRBJ1-5; D is unclear. The CDR3 is 15 amino acids. Germline CDR1 SEHNR, CDR2 FQNEAQ (reference sequence). V lost 1 base and J 3 bases, leaving 10 bases between the germline ends. The CDR3 DNA sequence: TGTGCCAGCAGCTTAGGAGGCCAATTCAATCAGCCCCAGCATTTT. The encoded protein is CASSLGGQFNQPQHF.

This clonotype was seen only a few times. The V gene is TRBV9, the J gene TRBJ1-1; D unclear. The CDR3 length is 14 residues. Germline CDR1 and CDR2: SGDLS and YYNGEE. V was clipped by 5 bases and J by 0 bases, with 11 bases between them. The DNA for the CDR3 is TGTGCCAGCAGTAAGAATAACATGAACACTGAAGCTTTCTTT. It is translated as CASSKNNMNTEAFF.

The chain is built from TRBV20-1 and TRBJ2-5; D may match TRBD1 or TRBD2 (5 bases each). The V gene lost 6 bases and the J gene lost 1 base, with 12 bases spanning the gap. The CDR3 length is 13 residues. CDR1 and CDR2 from the germline V gene are DFQATT and SNEGSKA (reference sequence). CDR3 loop: CSAMSGAQETQYF. In nucleotides, the CDR3 is TGCAGTGCCATGTCCGGGGCCCAAGAGACCCAGTACTTC.

The gene calls are TRBV9 and TRBJ2-3; D remains unclear. CDR1 and CDR2 (germline): SGDLS, YYNGEE. V was pared by 0 bases and J by 5 bases, with 10 bases between. The CDR3 has 14 amino acids. The CDR3 DNA reads as TGTGCCAGCAGCGTAGGATCTGGCATAGATACGCAGTATTTT. Its protein is CASSVGSGIDTQYF.

This clonotype occurred a few times. The chain carries TRBV12-3 or TRBV12-4 and TRBJ1-2, with TRBD1 matching 7 bases. Germline trimming cut 5 bases from V and 12 bases from J; bases unmatched to any gene: 9. The CDR3 is 12 amino acids. The DNA of the CDR3 is TGTGCCAGCAGTAGAACACCAGGGGGGAACACCTTC. The encoded protein is CASSRTPGGNTF.

This clonotype appeared a few times. The chain links TRBV6-4 to TRBJ1-1, with 8 bases matching TRBD1. The CDR3 consists of 14 residues. The ends lost 6 bases at V and 4 bases at J; junction bases unmatched: 7. Germline V gene lookup returns CDR1 MRHNA and CDR2 SNTAGT. DNA of the CDR3: TGTGCCAGCAGGGATACCGACAGGGGCACTGAAGCTTTCTTT. Amino acids: CASRDTDRGTEAFF.

The chain joins TRBV12-3 or TRBV12-4 to TRBJ2-1; D gene ambiguous. This CDR3 region has 15 residues. V lost 6 bases and J 4 bases, leaving 16 bases between the germline ends. The DNA of the CDR3 is TGTGCCAGCAGCCTTCACGGCATTCGGTACAATGAGCAGTTCTTC. Amino acids: CASSLHGIRYNEQFF.

This clonotype was detected ten times or more. The chain links TRBV11-2 to TRBJ1-1; 7 nucleotides match TRBD1. Germline V CDR1 and CDR2: SGHAT, FQNNGV. After removal of 5 bases from V and 5 bases from J, the junction contained 8 bases not matched to a gene. CDR3 length: 14 residues. CDR3 amino acids: CASSPRDSATEAFF. The CDR3 DNA reads as TGTGCCAGCAGCCCCCGGGACAGCGCTACTGAAGCTTTCTTT.

CDR3 sequence: CASSSRPGALNTEAFF. Here the CDR3 DNA reads TGTGCCAGCAGCTCACGGCCAGGGGCCCTGAACACTGAAGCTTTCTTT. The chain joins TRBV7-3 to TRBJ1-1; the D gene is possibly TRBD1 (6 bases). Trimming shortened V by 4 bases and J by 0 bases, and 15 bases separated the two germline ends. CDR1 and CDR2 from the germline V gene are SGHTA and FQGTGA. This CDR3 spans 16 amino acids.

This clonotype has at least ten counts. V usage is TRBV12-3 or TRBV12-4 and J usage is TRBJ2-3, with D perhaps matching TRBD2 (5 bases). The CDR3 consists of 14 residues. The V gene lost 8 bases and the J gene lost 6 bases, with 18 bases spanning the gap. The CDR3 DNA reads TGTGCCAGCGGGAGCGGTACGGGTCCGGATACGCAGTATTTT. Amino acids: CASGSGTGPDTQYF.

The table lists this clonotype with many counts. This chain links TRBV7-2 with TRBJ2-7; a weak D match, TRBD2 (5 bases). V lost 0 bases, J lost 0 bases, and 9 bases lay in between. Germline V gives CDR1 SGHTA, CDR2 FQGNSA. CDR3 length: 15 amino acids. In nucleotides, the CDR3 is TGTGCCAGCAGCTTAGCGGCTAGCCTCTCCTACGAGCAGTACTTC. This sequence encodes CASSLAASLSYEQYF.

The chain employs TRBV29-1 and TRBJ2-3, with 9 bases aligning to TRBD2. J was trimmed by 1 base and V by 4 bases; bases with no gene match: 6. Germline values: CDR1 SQVTM, CDR2 ANQGSEA. The CDR3 covers 15 residues. CDR3 nucleotides: TGCAGCGTTGGTAGCGGGGGCACCCGCACAGATACGCAGTATTTT. Translation: CSVGSGGTRTDTQYF.